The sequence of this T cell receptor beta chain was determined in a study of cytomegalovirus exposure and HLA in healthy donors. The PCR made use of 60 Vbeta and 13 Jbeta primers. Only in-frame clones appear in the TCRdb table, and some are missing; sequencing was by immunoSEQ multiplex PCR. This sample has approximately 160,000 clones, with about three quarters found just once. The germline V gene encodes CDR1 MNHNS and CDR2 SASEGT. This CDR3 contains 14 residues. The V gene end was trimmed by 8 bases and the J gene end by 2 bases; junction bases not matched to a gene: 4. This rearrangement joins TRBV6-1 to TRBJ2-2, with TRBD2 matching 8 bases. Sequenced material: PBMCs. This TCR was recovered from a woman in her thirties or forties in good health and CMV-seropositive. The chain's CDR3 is CASYRGGNTGELFF. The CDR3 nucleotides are TGTGCCAGCTACCGGGGGGGCAACACCGGGGAGCTGTTTTTT.